One sample yielded the 4 T cell receptor beta chains listed below, sequenced in a study of beta chain features in type 1 diabetes. Reverse transcribing all isolated RNA meant expressed TCRB transcripts were sequenced. Generated by immunoSEQ multiplex PCR, the TCRdb table keeps only in-frame clones and is missing some. The table shows hundreds of thousands of clones, with 68% occurring only once. Sample: naive CD4+ T cells from blood. These receptors came from a man in his thirties or forties in good health.

The chain is built from TRBV29-1 and TRBJ1-2; the D gene is possibly TRBD1 (5 bases). The germline CDR1 and CDR2 sequences are SQVTM and ANQGSEA. The CDR3 is 12 residues long. The ends were cut back, 7 bases at V and 7 bases at J, with 16 bases in the middle. CDR3 sequence reads: CSALGGPPGYTF. The CDR3 DNA sequence: TGCAGCGCCCTCGGGGGTCCCCCTGGCTACACCTTC.

The CDR3 spells CASSPDRERAYEQYF. The CDR3 region has the DNA TGTGCCAGCAGTCCCGACCGGGAGAGAGCCTACGAGCAGTACTTC. The chain links TRBV28 to TRBJ2-7; TRBD2 is a possible D gene (6 bases). The CDR3 is 15 amino acids. V shed 5 bases and J shed 2 bases, with 16 bases lying between them. The germline CDR1 and CDR2 sequences are MDHEN and SYDVKM.

The chain employs TRBV30 and TRBJ2-4; perhaps TRBD2 as D (5 bases). The CDR3 covers 12 residues. V gave up 1 base and J gave up 8 bases, with 9 bases separating them. CDR1 and CDR2 from the germline V gene are GTSNPN and SVGIG (reference sequence). In DNA form, the CDR3 reads TGTGCCTGGAGTGCGACGCGGGACATTCAGTACTTC. Its translation: CAWSATRDIQYF.

The chain couples TRBV29-1 to TRBJ2-7; no firm D call. CDR3 length equals 12 residues. Trimming shortened V by 3 bases and J by 4 bases, and 10 bases separated the two germline ends. The germline V gene encodes CDR1 SQVTM and CDR2 ANQGSEA. CDR3 bases: TGCAGCGTTGAGGTACAGAATTACGAGCAGTACTTC. Protein product: CSVEVQNYEQYF.